This T cell receptor (beta chain) was sequenced in a study of post-analysis software for immune sequencing data (dated by TCRdb to between 2014 and 2017). Study-wide context: Disease courses on record covered relapsing-remitting, secondary progressive and progressive-relapsing multiple sclerosis, though some patients had no subtype annotation. The multiple sclerosis patient repertoires were compared with about a dozen previously published healthy control repertoires from donors aged about 6 to 28 years. A subset of samples was prepared in parallel using single-end sample barcoding, then pooled and co-amplified after Illumina adapter ligation. Paper-wide results and their limitations: Patients showed significantly higher frequencies than controls for a handful of TRBV segments, among them TRBV5-6, TRBV5-1 and TRBV20-1. The control group was slightly older than the multiple sclerosis patient group. Strong co-clustering of samples prepared in the same batch was shown by direct clustering with F measure, prompting a batch-effect correction. Normalized Chao1 diversity was significantly lower in multiple sclerosis patients than controls, suggesting substantial peripheral T-cell clonal expansion.

CDR1 is given as SGHVS and CDR2 as FQNEAQ, both from the germline V gene. The CDR3, cysteine through phenylalanine, is 20 amino acids long. The retained sequence is limited to the CDR3, 60 bases, with the frame set at the first base. Clipping removes 3 bases from V and 4 bases from J, with 18 as the unmatched junction base count. To demonstrate the VDJtools post-analysis software, TCR beta repertoires were profiled from the peripheral blood of about 14 young patients with multiple sclerosis. Multiple sclerosis patients were children and adolescents aged roughly 6 to 17 years. The library came from PCR. These reads were obtained on an Illumina HiSeq 2500. Unique molecular identifiers were incorporated into TCR beta cDNA libraries to reduce PCR and sequencing biases. Approximately 500,000 cDNA molecules were obtained for every 1 to 10 million input T cells, so each molecule roughly corresponded to one T cell. The patient libraries were prepared and sequenced with the same protocol used for the earlier healthy control dataset. Within a given batch, samples were prepared together, multiplexed and sequenced on the same HiSeq lane. Per the authors' processing: Raw barcoded reads were processed with MIGEC, and single-read molecular identifier groups were discarded before consensus assembly and CDR3 extraction. Clonotype tables were post-analysed with VDJtools, normalizing diversity by down-sampling all datasets to the smallest sample size. To correct batch-related cross-sample contamination, repertoire overlap clustering matched CDR3 amino acid sequences but not nucleotide sequences. TCRdb reprocessed the public reads (quality trimming at Q25 with fastp, clone calling with MiXCR) and kept in-frame beta chains. Each entry is one CDR3 protein sequence, shown with its most common DNA and genes. TCRdb, not the original authors, processed these V and J calls. Within this sample are almost 700,000 distinct CDR3 sequences, with about 60% of them counted one time only. The top ten hold around 10% of the sample.

Notes on this clonotype: Its antigen remains undetermined. No base quality information exists; no much larger clone differs at one position.

The rearrangement combines TRBV7-8 with TRBJ2-1; the central 10 bases match TRBD1. This clonotype was sampled from a girl aged 2 to 9 with multiple sclerosis. The sample was blood. The CDR3 reads as follows: CASSFLRFPGQGLRYNEQFF. The bases read TGTGCCAGCAGCTTTCTACGTTTCCCGGGACAGGGGTTGAGGTACAATGAGCAGTTCTTC.